These 19 T cell receptor beta chains originate from one sample sequenced in a study of blood T cell repertoires in COVID-19. Sequencing was performed with immunoSEQ multiplex PCR; in TCRdb, only in-frame clones are kept and a portion is missing. Seen here are just over 150,000 clones, 85% observed once, and the top ten hold approximately 3.3%. Sequenced sample: peripheral blood. The receptor set was obtained from a human donor with acute or convalescent COVID-19. The donor label of this sample is uncertain.

This clone has at least ten counts. CDR3 in amino acids: CASSLDRGHGLHEAFF. DNA for the CDR3: TGTGCCAGCAGCTTAGACAGGGGGCACGGATTGCATGAAGCTTTCTTT. The chain carries TRBV7-9 and TRBJ1-1, with 9 bases that match TRBD1. The CDR3 has 16 amino acids. J lost 7 bases, V lost 1 base, and 10 bases had no gene match. Germline-derived CDR1 and CDR2 are SEHNR and FQNEAQ (reference sequence). The full variable domain, rest sourced from reference TRBV7-9 and TRBJ1-1, is DTGVSQNPRHKITKRGQNVTFRCDPISEHNRLYWYRQTLGQGPEFLTYFQNEAQLEKSRLLSDRFSAERPKGSFSTLEIQRTEQGDSAMYLCASSLDRGHGLHEAFFGQGTRLTVV.

The chain couples TRBV7-8 to TRBJ2-1; 9 bases agree with TRBD1. The CDR3 spans 14 residues. After removal of 5 bases from V and 8 bases from J, the junction contained 7 bases not matched to a gene. Germline V gene sequence: CDR1 SGHVS, CDR2 FQNEAQ. The CDR3 region is CASSRDRGAYEQFF. The CDR3 DNA follows: TGTGCCAGCAGCCGAGACAGGGGGGCTTATGAGCAGTTCTTC.

The chain uses TRBV15 and TRBJ1-2; D is unresolved. V lost 1 base and J 4 bases, leaving 7 bases between the germline ends. The CDR3 runs to 13 residues. CDR1 is LNHNV and CDR2 is YYDKDF in the germline V gene (reference sequence). For the CDR3, the DNA is TGTGCCACCAGCAGAGCCCGTTTCTATGGCTACACCTTC. It translates to CATSRARFYGYTF.

The chain carries TRBV18 and TRBJ2-1; 11 nucleotides match TRBD2. Germline V gene sequence: CDR1 KGHSH, CDR2 LQKENI. The CDR3 has 14 residues. Trimming at V came to 4 bases and at J to 9 bases, leaving 5 bases not matched to a gene. CDR3 amino acids: CASSLGTSGGEQFF. The CDR3 DNA is TGTGCCAGCTCACTTGGTACTAGCGGGGGTGAGCAGTTCTTC. Variable domain in full (rest from reference TRBV18 and TRBJ2-1): NAGVMQNPRHLVRRRGQEARLRCSPMKGHSHVYWYRQLPEEGLKFMVYLQKENIIDESGMPKERFSAEFPKEGPSILRIQQVVRGDSAAYFCASSLGTSGGEQFFGPGTRLTVL.

This clone occurred once. J is TRBJ1-1 and V is TRBV5-1; unclear D gene. Germline lookup yields CDR1 SGHRS and CDR2 YFSETQ. The CDR3 is 13 residues long. Trimming left V 0 bases short and J 4 bases short, with 7 bases between. The chain's CDR3 is CASSLGPRTEAFF. For the CDR3, the DNA is TGCGCCAGCAGCTTGGGGCCCCGCACTGAAGCTTTCTTT.

This clone came up a few times. The chain couples TRBV6-1 to TRBJ1-1, with 7 bases that match TRBD1. V lost 4 bases, J lost 1 base, and 9 bases stayed unmatched. CDR3 length equals 16 residues. Germline V CDR1 and CDR2: MNHNS, SASEGT. CDR3 bases: TGTGCCAGCAGTGCGACACAGGGGCGGACGAACACTGAAGCTTTCTTT. Protein sequence: CASSATQGRTNTEAFF.

This clone showed up just once. The rearrangement joins TRBV27 to TRBJ1-2; possibly TRBD1 for D (5 bases). This CDR3 contains 14 residues. Germline V gene sequence: CDR1 MNHEY, CDR2 SMNVEV (reference sequence). Trimming shortened V by 4 bases and J by 7 bases, and 16 bases separated the two germline ends. The CDR3 loop reads CASSSGRAGSGYTF. The CDR3 DNA reads as TGTGCCAGCAGTTCAGGCAGGGCTGGTAGTGGCTACACCTTC.

This clone appeared a single time. The chain carries TRBV11-2 and TRBJ1-2; TRBD1 is a possible D gene (6 bases). The germline CDR1 and CDR2 sequences are SGHAT and FQNNGV. This CDR3 has 15 amino acids. With 0 bases removed from V and 7 bases from J, the gap between germline ends came to 15 bases. CDR3 bases: TGTGCCAGCAGCTTAGATACCAGGGGCCCTGGTGGCTACACCTTC. Translated, it gives CASSLDTRGPGGYTF.

This chain uses TRBV4-1 with TRBJ1-5; perhaps TRBD1 as D (6 bases). CDR1 is MGHRA, CDR2 YSYEKL, per germline. Trimming took off 0 bases at V and 0 bases at J, with 9 bases between the two ends. This CDR3 is 16 amino acids long. The CDR3 loop is CASSQDPGDSNQPQHF. The CDR3 DNA is TGCGCCAGCAGCCAAGATCCAGGGGATAGCAATCAGCCCCAGCATTTT.

In DNA form, the CDR3 reads TGTGCCAGTAGTATGCCACCGCCGACTCATTATGGCTACACCTTC. This sequence encodes CASSMPPPTHYGYTF. This chain uses TRBV19 with TRBJ1-2; D unresolved. Trimming pared 3 bases from V and 5 bases from J, leaving 16 bases between. This CDR3 region has 15 residues. Germline V gene sequence: CDR1 LNHDA, CDR2 SQIVND (reference sequence).

The chain has TRBV5-6 and TRBJ2-7; D might be TRBD1 (6 bases). This CDR3 has 16 amino acids. Germline CDR1 is SGHDT and CDR2 is YYEEEE. V lost 1 base and J lost 3, with 17 bases in between. CDR3 sequence: CASSLILGTGSYEQYF. DNA of the CDR3: TGTGCCAGCAGCTTGATTCTGGGAACAGGGAGCTACGAGCAGTACTTC.

The chain combines TRBV5-1 with TRBJ2-4; 11 bases map to TRBD1. The V and J ends lost 4 bases and 9 bases, in that order; junction bases with no gene match: 6. Germline loops: CDR1 SGHRS, CDR2 YFSETQ. This CDR3 contains 14 residues. CDR3 in DNA: TGCGCCAGCAGCCCGGGACAGGGGGTAGCCATTCAGTACTTC. Residues: CASSPGQGVAIQYF.

The chain recombines TRBV27 with TRBJ2-3; D is unclear. Looked up from germline, CDR1 is MNHEY and CDR2 is SMNVEV (reference sequence). The CDR3 runs to 16 residues. Trimming took off 0 bases at V and 1 base at J, with 11 bases between the two ends. The CDR3 is CASSLSPSHGTDTQYF. DNA for the CDR3: TGTGCCAGCAGTTTATCTCCGAGCCATGGCACAGATACGCAGTATTTT.

The V call is TRBV9, the J call TRBJ1-6, with 8 nucleotides matching TRBD1. Losses at the gene ends were 3 bases for V and 6 bases for J; bases not matched to a gene: 8. CDR1 and CDR2 from the germline V gene are SGDLS and YYNGEE. This CDR3 has 16 residues. CDR3 amino acids: CASSDQTGVSNSPLHF. CDR3 nucleotides: TGTGCCAGCAGCGATCAGACAGGGGTGAGTAATTCACCCCTCCACTTT.

The chain has TRBV28 and TRBJ2-7; 11 bases line up with TRBD2. The CDR3 is made up of 17 amino acids. Unmatched junction bases numbered 9, after V lost 4 bases and J lost 1 base. In germline, CDR1 is MDHEN, CDR2 SYDVKM. This chain's CDR3 is CASSYLAGGVISYEQYF. The CDR3 bases are TGTGCCAGCAGTTACCTAGCGGGGGGTGTAATTTCCTACGAGCAGTACTTC.

The chain joins TRBV25-1 to TRBJ1-3, with D perhaps matching TRBD1 (5 bases). V was pared by 6 bases and J by 0 bases, with 12 bases between. Germline V gene data show CDR1 as MGHDK and CDR2 as SYGVNS. CDR3 length: 15 amino acids. CDR3 nucleotides: TGTGCCAGCAGGACCGACAGTCGCTCTGGAAACACCATATATTTT. This encodes CASRTDSRSGNTIYF. Together with reference TRBV25-1 and TRBJ1-3, the CDR3 gives the full variable domain: EADIYQTPRYLVIGTGKKITLECSQTMGHDKMYWYQQDPGMELHLIHYSYGVNSTEKGDLSSESTVSRIRTEHFPLTLESARPSHTSQYLCASRTDSRSGNTIYFGEGSWLTVV.

This rearrangement joins TRBV10-3 to TRBJ2-5, with TRBD2 matching over 12 bases. Germline V gene sequence: CDR1 ENHRY, CDR2 SYGVKD. CDR3 size: 16 residues. The trim removed 3 bases at V and 5 bases at J, leaving 7 bases unmatched. In DNA form, the CDR3 reads TGTGCCATCAGTGACCCACGACTAGCGGGGGATGAGACCCAGTACTTC. Encoded protein: CAISDPRLAGDETQYF.

V usage is TRBV2 and J usage is TRBJ2-2; a weak D match, TRBD2 (5 bases). The CDR3 totals 14 residues. From germline, CDR1 is SNHLY and CDR2 FYNNEI. V was pared by 7 bases and J by 6 bases, with 15 bases between. CDR3 sequence reads: CASTAEGKAGELFF. CDR3 DNA sequence: TGTGCCAGCACGGCCGAGGGTAAGGCCGGGGAGCTGTTTTTT.

V usage is TRBV5-1 and J usage is TRBJ2-7; 7 bases align to TRBD2. There are 16 residues in the CDR3. V lost 6 bases and J lost 0; bases outside the gene matches: 12. CDR1 and CDR2 (germline): SGHRS, YFSETQ. CDR3 protein: CASNQGGATSSYEQYF. In DNA, the CDR3 is TGCGCCAGCAACCAGGGAGGGGCGACGAGCTCCTACGAGCAGTACTTC.